A selection of T cell receptor beta chains follows, all from one sample in a study of OX40 agonist ivuxolimab in advanced cancers. Data came from immunoSEQ multiplex PCR; TCRdb stores just in-frame clones and leaves some out. The sample lists some 85,000 clones, about 90% seen once, with around 1.5% in the top ten. The input for sequencing was CD4+ or CD8+ T cells sorted from blood, taken in a trial of the OX40 agonist ivuxolimab. These receptor sequences come from an adult with an advanced solid tumor such as melanoma, head and neck, liver or kidney cancer. CDR3s include the opening cysteine and the closing phenylalanine or tryptophan. The order of the fields is V gene, clone size, J gene, D gene, CDR3 protein, CDR3 DNA. D genes are given only for firm matches. Only some rows state a clone size, as once, few, many or a class for expanded clones.

>TRBV28|-|TRBJ2-7|-
CASTQAVGEQYF
TGTGCCAGCACCCAAGCGGTGGGCGAGCAGTACTTC
>TRBV28|-|TRBJ2-7|-
CASSYQGYEQYF
TGTGCCAGCAGTTACCAGGGCTACGAGCAGTACTTC
>TRBV29-1|-|TRBJ2-3|TRBD2
CSVEAGGLSTDTQYF
TGCAGCGTTGAGGCGGGGGGACTCAGCACAGATACGCAGTATTTT
>TRBV6-1|once|TRBJ1-4|TRBD1
CASSESDRWYEKLFF
TGTGCCAGCAGTGAATCGGACAGGTGGTATGAAAAACTGTTTTTT
>TRBV4-2|-|TRBJ2-3|TRBD2
CASSQEGHYILSSGGSTYTQYF
TGTGCCAGCAGCCAAGAAGGGCATTATATACTTTCTAGCGGAGGGAGCACCTATACGCAGTATTTT
>TRBV19|-|TRBJ2-2|-
CASSVQGNTGELFF
TGTGCCAGTAGTGTACAGGGGAACACCGGGGAGCTGTTTTTT
>TRBV25-1|-|TRBJ1-6|TRBD1
CASRRGTGGNSPLHF
TGTGCCAGCAGGAGAGGGACAGGAGGAAATTCACCCCTCCACTTT
>TRBV6-6|-|TRBJ2-7|TRBD1
CASGGQPYEQYF
TGTGCCAGTGGGGGACAGCCCTACGAGCAGTACTTC
>TRBV5-1|-|TRBJ2-5|-
CASTLSGPVQETQYF
TGCGCCAGCACCCTTTCCGGACCAGTTCAAGAGACCCAGTACTTC
>TRBV4-1|-|TRBJ1-1|-
CASSKDQTGPGEAFF
TGCGCCAGCAGCAAGGACCAGACCGGTCCGGGGGAAGCTTTCTTT
>TRBV5-6|once|TRBJ2-7|TRBD2
CASSPGLAGGPYEQYF
TGTGCCAGCAGCCCGGGACTAGCGGGAGGGCCGTACGAGCAGTACTTC